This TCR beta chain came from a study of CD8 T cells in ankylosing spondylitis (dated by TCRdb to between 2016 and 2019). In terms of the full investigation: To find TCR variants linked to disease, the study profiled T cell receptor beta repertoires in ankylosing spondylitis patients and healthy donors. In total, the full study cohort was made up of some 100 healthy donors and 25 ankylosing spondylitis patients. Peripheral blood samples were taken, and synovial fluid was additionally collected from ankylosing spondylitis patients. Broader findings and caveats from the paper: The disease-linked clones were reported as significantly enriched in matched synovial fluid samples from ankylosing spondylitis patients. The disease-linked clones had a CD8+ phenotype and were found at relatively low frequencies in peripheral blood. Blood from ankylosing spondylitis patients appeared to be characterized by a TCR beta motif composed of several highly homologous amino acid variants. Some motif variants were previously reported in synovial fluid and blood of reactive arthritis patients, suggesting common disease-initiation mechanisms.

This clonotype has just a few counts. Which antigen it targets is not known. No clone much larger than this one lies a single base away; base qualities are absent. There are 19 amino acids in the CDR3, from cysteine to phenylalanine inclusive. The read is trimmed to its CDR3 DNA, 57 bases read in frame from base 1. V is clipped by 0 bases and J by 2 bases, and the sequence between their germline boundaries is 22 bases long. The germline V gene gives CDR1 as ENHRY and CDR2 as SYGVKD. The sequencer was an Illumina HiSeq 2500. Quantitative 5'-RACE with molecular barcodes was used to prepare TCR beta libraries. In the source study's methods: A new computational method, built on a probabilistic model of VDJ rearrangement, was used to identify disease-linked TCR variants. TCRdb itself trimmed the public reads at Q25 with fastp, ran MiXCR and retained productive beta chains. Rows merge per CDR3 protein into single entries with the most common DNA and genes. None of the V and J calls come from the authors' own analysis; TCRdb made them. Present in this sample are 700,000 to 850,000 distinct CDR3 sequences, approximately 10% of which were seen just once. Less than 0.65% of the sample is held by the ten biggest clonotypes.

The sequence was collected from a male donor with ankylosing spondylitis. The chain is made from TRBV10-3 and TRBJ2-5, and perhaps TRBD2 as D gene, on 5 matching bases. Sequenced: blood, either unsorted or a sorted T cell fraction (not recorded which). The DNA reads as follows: TGTGCCATCAGTGAGTCCGGAGACCTGTGGGAGATAGGTCAAGAGACCCAGTACTTC. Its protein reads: CAISESGDLWEIGQETQYF.